This is a list of T cell receptor beta chains from one sample in a study of shared clonotypes between healthy human individuals. Sequenced by immunoSEQ multiplex PCR; TCRdb stores in-frame clones only, minus some. The top ten hold 13% of the sample, which has 400,000 to 600,000 clones, 70% to 80% seen once. Sequencing was done on a sample of PBMCs. These TCRs come from a woman between 40 and 55 years old in good health. Some clones in this sample may be carry-over from other donors' samples. Each CDR3 is given with its conserved first and last residue. A D gene is named only where the DNA matches it firmly. Rows may omit the clone size; those that give it use once, few, many or a size class.

len: 17; j_gene: TRBJ2-1; v_gene: TRBV4-3; abundance: -; d_gene: TRBD2; CDR3nt: TGCGCCAGCAGCCAAGACCCCGGGACTAGCGGACTAAATGAGCAGTTCTTC; CDR3aa: CASSQDPGTSGLNEQFF
len: 16; j_gene: TRBJ2-7; v_gene: TRBV19; abundance: -; d_gene: -; CDR3nt: TGTGCCAGTAGTATATCCGCGACTAGATCGATCTACGAGCAGTACTTC; CDR3aa: CASSISATRSIYEQYF
len: 14; j_gene: TRBJ2-5; v_gene: TRBV4-3; abundance: -; d_gene: -; CDR3nt: TGCGCCAGCAGCCAAGTGGTCAAGCAAGAGACCCAGTACTTC; CDR3aa: CASSQVVKQETQYF
len: 13; j_gene: TRBJ1-5; v_gene: TRBV19; abundance: -; d_gene: TRBD1; CDR3nt: TGTGCCAGTAGTGCAGGACAGGGTCAGCCCCAGCATTTT; CDR3aa: CASSAGQGQPQHF
len: 15; j_gene: TRBJ2-7; v_gene: TRBV18; abundance: -; d_gene: TRBD1; CDR3nt: TGTGCCAGCTCACCCCGGACAGGGGAAGCCTACGAGCAGTACTTC; CDR3aa: CASSPRTGEAYEQYF
len: 14; j_gene: TRBJ2-3; v_gene: TRBV2; abundance: -; d_gene: TRBD2; CDR3nt: TGTGCCAGCAGGGGACTAGCGGGAGCCGGAACGCAGTATTTT; CDR3aa: CASRGLAGAGTQYF
len: 16; j_gene: TRBJ2-3; v_gene: TRBV4-3; abundance: -; d_gene: -; CDR3nt: TGCGCCAGCAGCCAAGAGATGGAGGAGTTCACAGATACGCAGTATTTT; CDR3aa: CASSQEMEEFTDTQYF
len: 15; j_gene: TRBJ2-1; v_gene: TRBV27; abundance: -; d_gene: TRBD2; CDR3nt: TGTGCCAGCAGTCAAGGGACTAGCGGGGCCAATGAGCAGTTCTTC; CDR3aa: CASSQGTSGANEQFF
len: 16; j_gene: TRBJ1-2; v_gene: TRBV19; abundance: -; d_gene: TRBD1; CDR3nt: TGTGCCAGTAGTATAGATCTGGCAGGGGGCAACTATGGCTACACCTTC; CDR3aa: CASSIDLAGGNYGYTF
len: 17; j_gene: TRBJ2-7; v_gene: TRBV7-9; abundance: -; d_gene: TRBD1; CDR3nt: TGTGCCAGCAGCCCCGGCCCCGGGACAGGGGGGACGTACGAGCAGTACTTC; CDR3aa: CASSPGPGTGGTYEQYF
len: 15; j_gene: TRBJ2-7; v_gene: TRBV28; abundance: -; d_gene: TRBD1; CDR3nt: TGTGCCAGCAGTCCATCCCGGGACAGGCACTACGAGCAGTACTTC; CDR3aa: CASSPSRDRHYEQYF
len: 16; j_gene: TRBJ2-1; v_gene: TRBV11-2; abundance: -; d_gene: -; CDR3nt: TGTGCCAGCAGCTTAGATCATCTGTGGGGGCTCAATGAGCAGTTCTTC; CDR3aa: CASSLDHLWGLNEQFF
len: 14; j_gene: TRBJ2-5; v_gene: TRBV28; abundance: -; d_gene: -; CDR3nt: TGTGCCAGCAGTTTATCCGGGGCAGAAGAGACCCAGTACTTC; CDR3aa: CASSLSGAEETQYF
len: 11; j_gene: TRBJ2-5; v_gene: TRBV19; abundance: -; d_gene: -; CDR3nt: TGTGCCAGTAGTAGGAGGGGGACCCAGTACTTC; CDR3aa: CASSRRGTQYF
len: 16; j_gene: TRBJ2-4; v_gene: TRBV5-4; abundance: -; d_gene: -; CDR3nt: TGTGCCAGCAGCTTGCCGGAGGAGATAGCCAAAAACATTCAGTACTTC; CDR3aa: CASSLPEEIAKNIQYF
len: 17; j_gene: TRBJ2-3; v_gene: TRBV27; abundance: few; d_gene: TRBD2; CDR3nt: TGTGCCAGCAGGGTCGGGACTAGCGGGGCCGTGTCTGATACGCAGTATTTT; CDR3aa: CASRVGTSGAVSDTQYF
len: 12; j_gene: TRBJ1-1; v_gene: TRBV6-1; abundance: -; d_gene: -; CDR3nt: TGTGCTCTACTCACCCAGGGGTCTGAAGCTTTCTTT; CDR3aa: CALLTQGSEAFF
len: 15; j_gene: TRBJ2-3; v_gene: TRBV4-1; abundance: -; d_gene: TRBD2; CDR3nt: TGCGCCAGCAGCCCTATAGCGGGCCTCACAGATACGCAGTATTTT; CDR3aa: CASSPIAGLTDTQYF
len: 15; j_gene: TRBJ2-3; v_gene: TRBV10-3; abundance: -; d_gene: -; CDR3nt: TGTGCCATCAGTCCCAGCGGGACAGCCACAGATACGCAGTATTTT; CDR3aa: CAISPSGTATDTQYF
len: 12; j_gene: TRBJ2-4; v_gene: TRBV7-2; abundance: few; d_gene: -; CDR3nt: TGTGCCAGCAGCTCGGACAGTTACATTCAGTACTTC; CDR3aa: CASSSDSYIQYF
len: 14; j_gene: TRBJ1-3; v_gene: TRBV27; abundance: -; d_gene: -; CDR3nt: TGTGCCAGCAGTTCCGGCGGGGGAGGAAACACCATATATTTT; CDR3aa: CASSSGGGGNTIYF
len: 16; j_gene: TRBJ2-2; v_gene: TRBV7-6; abundance: few; d_gene: TRBD2; CDR3nt: TGTGCCAGCAGCCCCCGACTAGCGGGAGGCACCGGGGAGCTGTTTTTT; CDR3aa: CASSPRLAGGTGELFF
len: 13; j_gene: TRBJ2-7; v_gene: TRBV19; abundance: -; d_gene: TRBD2; CDR3nt: TGTGCCAGTAGTATTGTAGCGGGAGACGAGCAGTACTTC; CDR3aa: CASSIVAGDEQYF
len: 15; j_gene: TRBJ2-5; v_gene: TRBV5-1; abundance: -; d_gene: -; CDR3nt: TGCGCCAGCAGCCCCCCCTTGGACAAACAAGAGACCCAGTACTTC; CDR3aa: CASSPPLDKQETQYF
len: 13; j_gene: TRBJ1-1; v_gene: TRBV28; abundance: few; d_gene: TRBD1; CDR3nt: TGTGCCACCATCGACAGGGTGAACACTGAAGCTTTCTTT; CDR3aa: CATIDRVNTEAFF
len: 15; j_gene: TRBJ2-1; v_gene: TRBV7-8; abundance: -; d_gene: -; CDR3nt: TGTGCCAGCAGCCCCGGACGGAGCTCCTACAATGAGCAGTTCTTC; CDR3aa: CASSPGRSSYNEQFF
len: 14; j_gene: TRBJ1-2; v_gene: TRBV2; abundance: -; d_gene: TRBD1; CDR3nt: TGTGCCAGCAGCCTCACAGGGGGCAGTAATGGCTACACCTTC; CDR3aa: CASSLTGGSNGYTF